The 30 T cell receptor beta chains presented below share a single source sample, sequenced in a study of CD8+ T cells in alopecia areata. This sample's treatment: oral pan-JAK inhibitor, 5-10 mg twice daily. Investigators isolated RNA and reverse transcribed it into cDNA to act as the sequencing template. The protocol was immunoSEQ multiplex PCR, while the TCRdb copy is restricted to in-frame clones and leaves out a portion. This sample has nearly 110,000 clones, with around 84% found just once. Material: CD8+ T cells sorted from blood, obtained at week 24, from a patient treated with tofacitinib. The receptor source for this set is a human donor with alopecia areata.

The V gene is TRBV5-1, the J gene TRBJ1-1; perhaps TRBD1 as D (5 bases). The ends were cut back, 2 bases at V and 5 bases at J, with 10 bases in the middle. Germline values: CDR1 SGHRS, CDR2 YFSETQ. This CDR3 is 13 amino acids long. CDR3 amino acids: CASSFFGGTEAFF. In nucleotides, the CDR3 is TGCGCCAGCAGCTTCTTTGGGGGTACTGAAGCTTTCTTT. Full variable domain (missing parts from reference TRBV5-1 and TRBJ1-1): KAGVTQTPRYLIKTRGQQVTLSCSPISGHRSVSWYQQTPGQGLQFLFEYFSETQRNKGNFPGRFSGRQFSNSRSEMNVSTLELGDSALYLCASSFFGGTEAFFGQGTRLTVV.

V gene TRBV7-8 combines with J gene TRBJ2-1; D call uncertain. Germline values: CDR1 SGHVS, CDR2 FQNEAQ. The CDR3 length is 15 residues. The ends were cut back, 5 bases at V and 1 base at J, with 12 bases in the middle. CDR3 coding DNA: TGTGCCAGCAGCAACCCGCGGCCTTCCTACAATGAGCAGTTCTTC. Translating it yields CASSNPRPSYNEQFF. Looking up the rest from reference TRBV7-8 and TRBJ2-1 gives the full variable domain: GAGVSQSPRYKVAKRGQDVALRCDPISGHVSLFWYQQALGQGPEFLTYFQNEAQLDKSGLPSDRFFAERPEGSVSTLKIQRTQQEDSAVYLCASSNPRPSYNEQFFGPGTRLTVL.

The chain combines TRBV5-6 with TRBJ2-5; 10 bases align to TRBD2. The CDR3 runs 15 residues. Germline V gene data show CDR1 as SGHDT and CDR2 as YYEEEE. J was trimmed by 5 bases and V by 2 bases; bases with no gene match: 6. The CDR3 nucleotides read TGTGCCAGCAGCTTAGCGGGGGGGAGCTTGGAGACCCAGTACTTC. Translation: CASSLAGGSLETQYF.

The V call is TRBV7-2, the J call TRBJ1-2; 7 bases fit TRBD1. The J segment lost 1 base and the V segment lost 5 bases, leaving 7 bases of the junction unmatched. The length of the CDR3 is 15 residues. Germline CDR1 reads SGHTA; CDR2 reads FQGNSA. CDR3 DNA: TGTGCCAGCAGCCACCGGGACAGCAGTAACTATGGCTACACCTTC. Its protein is CASSHRDSSNYGYTF.

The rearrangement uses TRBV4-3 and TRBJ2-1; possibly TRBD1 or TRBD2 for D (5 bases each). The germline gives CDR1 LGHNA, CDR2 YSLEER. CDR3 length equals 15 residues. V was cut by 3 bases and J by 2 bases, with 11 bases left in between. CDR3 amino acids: CASSQTGTPYNEQFF. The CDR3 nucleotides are TGCGCCAGCAGCCAGACCGGGACCCCCTACAATGAGCAGTTCTTC.

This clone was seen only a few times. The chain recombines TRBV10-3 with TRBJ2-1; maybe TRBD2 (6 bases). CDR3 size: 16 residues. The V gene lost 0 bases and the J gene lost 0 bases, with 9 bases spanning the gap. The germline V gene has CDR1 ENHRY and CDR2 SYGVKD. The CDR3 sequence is CAISESGGSSYNEQFF. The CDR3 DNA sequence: TGTGCCATCAGTGAGTCGGGGGGTAGCTCCTACAATGAGCAGTTCTTC.

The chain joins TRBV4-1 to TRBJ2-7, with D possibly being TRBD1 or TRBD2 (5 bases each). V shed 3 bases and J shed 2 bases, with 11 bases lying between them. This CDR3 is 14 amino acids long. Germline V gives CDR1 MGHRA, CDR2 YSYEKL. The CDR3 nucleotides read TGCGCCAGCAGCCACGGTATGGGACCCTACGAGCAGTACTTC. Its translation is CASSHGMGPYEQYF.

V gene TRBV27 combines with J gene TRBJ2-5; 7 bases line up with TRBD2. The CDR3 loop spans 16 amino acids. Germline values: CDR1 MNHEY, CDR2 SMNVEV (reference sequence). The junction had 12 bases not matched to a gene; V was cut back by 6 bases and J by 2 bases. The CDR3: CASSTPLADGQETQYF. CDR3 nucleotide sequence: TGTGCCAGCAGCACCCCCCTAGCGGACGGGCAAGAGACCCAGTACTTC.

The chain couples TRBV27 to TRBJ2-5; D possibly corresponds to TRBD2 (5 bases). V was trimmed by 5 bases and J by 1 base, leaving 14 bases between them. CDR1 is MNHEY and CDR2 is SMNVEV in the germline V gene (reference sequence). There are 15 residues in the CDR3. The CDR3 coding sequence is TGTGCCAGCAGTCCAACCGAGACTATCCAAGAGACCCAGTACTTC. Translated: CASSPTETIQETQYF.

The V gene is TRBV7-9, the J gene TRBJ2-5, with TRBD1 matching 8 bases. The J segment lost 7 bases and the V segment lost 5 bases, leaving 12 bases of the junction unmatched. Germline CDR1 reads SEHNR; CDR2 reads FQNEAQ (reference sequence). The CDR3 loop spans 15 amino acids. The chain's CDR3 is CASSHRDRGFGTQYF. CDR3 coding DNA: TGTGCCAGCAGCCATCGCGACAGGGGTTTTGGGACCCAGTACTTC. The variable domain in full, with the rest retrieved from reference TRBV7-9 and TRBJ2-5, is DTGVSQNPRHKITKRGQNVTFRCDPISEHNRLYWYRQTLGQGPEFLTYFQNEAQLEKSRLLSDRFSAERPKGSFSTLEIQRTEQGDSAMYLCASSHRDRGFGTQYFGPGTRLLVL.

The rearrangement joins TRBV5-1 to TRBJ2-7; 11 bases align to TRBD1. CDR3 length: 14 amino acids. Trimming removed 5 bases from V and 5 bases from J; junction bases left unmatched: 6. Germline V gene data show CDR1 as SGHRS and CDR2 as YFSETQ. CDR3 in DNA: TGCGCCAGCAGTTTCGGACAGGGGGCCAACGAGCAGTACTTC. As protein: CASSFGQGANEQYF.

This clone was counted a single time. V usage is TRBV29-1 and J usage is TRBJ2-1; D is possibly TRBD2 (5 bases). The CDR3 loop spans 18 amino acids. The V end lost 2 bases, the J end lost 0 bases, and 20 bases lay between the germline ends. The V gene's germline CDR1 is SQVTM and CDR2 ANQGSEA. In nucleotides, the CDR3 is TGCAGCGTTGAAACGGCGGGCCGCGCCAAAAGCTCCTACAATGAGCAGTTCTTC. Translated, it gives CSVETAGRAKSSYNEQFF.

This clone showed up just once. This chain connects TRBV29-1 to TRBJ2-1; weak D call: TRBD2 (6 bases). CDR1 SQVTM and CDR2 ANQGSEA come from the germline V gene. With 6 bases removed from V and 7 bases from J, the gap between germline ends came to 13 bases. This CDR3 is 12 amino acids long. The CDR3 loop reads CSVAGLANEQFF. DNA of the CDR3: TGCAGCGTCGCGGGACTCGCGAATGAGCAGTTCTTC.

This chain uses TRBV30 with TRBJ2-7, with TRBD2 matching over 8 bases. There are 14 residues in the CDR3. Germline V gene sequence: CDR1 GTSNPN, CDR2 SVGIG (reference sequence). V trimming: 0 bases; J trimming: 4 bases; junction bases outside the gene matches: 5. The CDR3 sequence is CAWSVQASGYEQYF. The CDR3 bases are TGTGCCTGGAGTGTACAGGCTAGCGGGTACGAGCAGTACTTC.

DNA for the CDR3: TGCGCCAGCAGCTTGGCCCTAGAGGGTGAGCAGACCCAGTACTTC. The encoded protein is CASSLALEGEQTQYF. The chain combines TRBV5-1 with TRBJ2-5; D is possibly TRBD2 (5 bases). There are 15 residues in the CDR3. The ends were cut back, 0 bases at V and 6 bases at J, with 15 bases in the middle. Germline V gives CDR1 SGHRS, CDR2 YFSETQ.

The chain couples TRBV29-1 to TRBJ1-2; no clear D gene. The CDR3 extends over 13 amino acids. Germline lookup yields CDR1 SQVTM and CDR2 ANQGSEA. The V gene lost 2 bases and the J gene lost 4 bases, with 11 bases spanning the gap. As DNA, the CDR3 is TGCAGCGTTGAAATAGAGAGAACCTATGGCTACACCTTC. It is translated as CSVEIERTYGYTF.

The CDR3 sequence is CSVAPGVDYTQYF. Written as DNA, the CDR3 is TGCAGCGTTGCTCCGGGGGTAGACTATACGCAGTATTTT. J is TRBJ2-3 and V is TRBV29-1; D might be TRBD2 (6 bases). CDR1 and CDR2 (germline): SQVTM, ANQGSEA. The CDR3 has 13 amino acids. V lost 4 bases to trimming and J lost 7 bases, with 15 bases between them.

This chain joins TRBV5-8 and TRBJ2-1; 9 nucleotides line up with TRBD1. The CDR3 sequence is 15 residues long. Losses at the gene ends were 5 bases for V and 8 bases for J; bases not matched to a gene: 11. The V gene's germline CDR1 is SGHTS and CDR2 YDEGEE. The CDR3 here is CASSSGQGSMDEQFF. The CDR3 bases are TGTGCCAGCAGTTCTGGACAGGGGAGTATGGATGAGCAGTTCTTC.

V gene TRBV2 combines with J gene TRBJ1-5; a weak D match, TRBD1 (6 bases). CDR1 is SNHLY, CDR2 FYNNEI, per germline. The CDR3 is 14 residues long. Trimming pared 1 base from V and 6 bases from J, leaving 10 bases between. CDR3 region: CASSEVPQGQPQHF. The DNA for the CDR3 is TGTGCCAGCAGTGAAGTGCCACAGGGTCAGCCCCAGCATTTT. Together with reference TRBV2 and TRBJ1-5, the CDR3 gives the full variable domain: EPEVTQTPSHQVTQMGQEVILRCVPISNHLYFYWYRQILGQKVEFLVSFYNNEISEKSEIFDDQFSVERPDGSNFTLKIRSTKLEDSAMYFCASSEVPQGQPQHFGDGTRLSIL.

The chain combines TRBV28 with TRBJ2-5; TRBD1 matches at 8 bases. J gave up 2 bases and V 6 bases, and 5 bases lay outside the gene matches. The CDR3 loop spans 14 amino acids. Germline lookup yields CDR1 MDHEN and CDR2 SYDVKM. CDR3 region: CASSQGAQQETQYF. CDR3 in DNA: TGTGCCAGCAGCCAGGGGGCACAACAAGAGACCCAGTACTTC.

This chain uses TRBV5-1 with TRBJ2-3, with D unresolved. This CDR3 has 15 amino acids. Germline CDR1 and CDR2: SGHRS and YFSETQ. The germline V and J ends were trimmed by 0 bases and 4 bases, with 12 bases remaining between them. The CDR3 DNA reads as TGCGCCAGCAGCTTGGCCTCGGCAAGCGCAGATACGCAGTATTTT. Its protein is CASSLASASADTQYF.

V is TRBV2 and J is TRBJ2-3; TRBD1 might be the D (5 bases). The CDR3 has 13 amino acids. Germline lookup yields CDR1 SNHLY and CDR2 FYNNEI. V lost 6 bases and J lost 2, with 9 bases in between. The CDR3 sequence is CASSPGITDTQYF. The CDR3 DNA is TGTGCCAGCAGCCCAGGGATCACAGATACGCAGTATTTT.

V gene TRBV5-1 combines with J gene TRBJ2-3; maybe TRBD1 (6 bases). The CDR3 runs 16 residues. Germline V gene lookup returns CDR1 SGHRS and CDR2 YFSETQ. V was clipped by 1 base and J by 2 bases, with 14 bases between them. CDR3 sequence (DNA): TGCGCCAGCAGCTTGACAGGGTTGAGGGCCACAGATACGCAGTATTTT. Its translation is CASSLTGLRATDTQYF. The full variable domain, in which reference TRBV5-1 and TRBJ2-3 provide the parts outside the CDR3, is KAGVTQTPRYLIKTRGQQVTLSCSPISGHRSVSWYQQTPGQGLQFLFEYFSETQRNKGNFPGRFSGRQFSNSRSEMNVSTLELGDSALYLCASSLTGLRATDTQYFGPGTRLTVL.

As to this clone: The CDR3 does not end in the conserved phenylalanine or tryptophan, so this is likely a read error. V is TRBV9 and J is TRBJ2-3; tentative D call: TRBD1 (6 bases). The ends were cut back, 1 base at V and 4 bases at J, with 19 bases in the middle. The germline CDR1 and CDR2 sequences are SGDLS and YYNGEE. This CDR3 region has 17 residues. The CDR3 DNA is TGTGCCAGCAGCGTAAAACAGGGCCTCCCGTATGCAGATACGCAGTATTTA. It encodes CASSVKQGLPYADTQYL.

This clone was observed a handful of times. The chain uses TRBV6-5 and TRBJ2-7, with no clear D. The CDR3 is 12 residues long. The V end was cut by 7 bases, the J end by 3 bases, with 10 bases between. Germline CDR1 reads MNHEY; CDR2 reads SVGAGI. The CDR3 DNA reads TGTGCCAGCACCATGGACGGCTACGAGCAGTACTTC. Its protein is CASTMDGYEQYF.

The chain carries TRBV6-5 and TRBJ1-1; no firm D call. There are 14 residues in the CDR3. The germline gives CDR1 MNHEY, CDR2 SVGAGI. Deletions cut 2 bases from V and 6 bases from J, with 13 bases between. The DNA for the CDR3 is TGTGCCAGCAGTTACGGTGGTTCCCAGTCTGAAGCTTTCTTT. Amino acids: CASSYGGSQSEAFF.

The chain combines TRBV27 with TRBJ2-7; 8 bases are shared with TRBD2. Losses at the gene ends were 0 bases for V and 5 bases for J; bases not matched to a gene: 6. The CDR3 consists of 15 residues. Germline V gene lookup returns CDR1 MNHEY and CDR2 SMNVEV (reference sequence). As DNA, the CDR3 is TGTGCCAGCAGTTTATCGGCGGGGGGCGGGAACGAGCAGTACTTC. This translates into CASSLSAGGGNEQYF.

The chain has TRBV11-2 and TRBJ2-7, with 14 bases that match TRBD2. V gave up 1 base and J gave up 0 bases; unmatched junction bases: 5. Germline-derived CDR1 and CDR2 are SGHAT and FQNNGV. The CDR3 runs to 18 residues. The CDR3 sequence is CASSLGLAGGLLSYEQYF. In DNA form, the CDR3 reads TGTGCCAGCAGCTTAGGACTAGCGGGGGGGCTTCTCTCCTACGAGCAGTACTTC.

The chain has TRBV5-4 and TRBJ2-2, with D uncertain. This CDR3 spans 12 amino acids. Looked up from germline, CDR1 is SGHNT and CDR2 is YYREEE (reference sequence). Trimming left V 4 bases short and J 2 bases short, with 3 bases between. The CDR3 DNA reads TGTGCCAGCAGCCCAAACACCGGGGAGCTGTTTTTT. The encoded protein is CASSPNTGELFF.

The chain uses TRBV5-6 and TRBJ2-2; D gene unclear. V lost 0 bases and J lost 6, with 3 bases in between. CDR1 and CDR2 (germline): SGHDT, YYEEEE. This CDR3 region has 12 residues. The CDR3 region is CASSLGAGELFF. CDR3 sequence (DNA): TGTGCCAGCAGCTTGGGGGCCGGGGAGCTGTTTTTT.